Shown below are 7 T cell receptor beta chains from a single sample sequenced in a study of T cell responses to AZD1222 COVID-19 vaccine. Assay: immunoSEQ multiplex PCR; the TCRdb copy retains only in-frame clones and omits some. Of roughly 190,000 clones in the sample, about nine tenths were seen once. Material: peripheral blood, obtained 28 days after the second AZD1222 dose. Every receptor here comes from an adult who received the AZD1222 COVID-19 vaccine.

This clone occurred a few times. The CDR3 spells CATSRVTGLVPQHF. CDR3 DNA: TGTGCCACCAGCAGAGTGACAGGGTTAGTGCCCCAGCATTTT. The chain couples TRBV15 to TRBJ1-5; 7 bases are shared with TRBD1. With V trimmed by 1 base and J by 9 bases, 6 bases remained unmatched. The CDR3 is 14 residues long. Germline CDR1 is LNHNV and CDR2 is YYDKDF (reference sequence).

V gene TRBV3-1 (or the pseudogene TRBV3-2) combines with J gene TRBJ2-7; D remains unclear. Trimming pared 0 bases from V and 3 bases from J, leaving 9 bases between. Germline values: CDR1 LGHDT, CDR2 YNNKEL (reference sequence). CDR3 length equals 14 residues. The CDR3 protein is CASSQDVDLYEQYF. The CDR3 DNA reads as TGTGCCAGCAGCCAAGATGTGGACCTCTACGAGCAGTACTTC.

This chain links TRBV28 with TRBJ1-4; the D is unclear. Per germline, CDR1 MDHEN and CDR2 SYDVKM. V lost 2 bases, J lost 7 bases, and 8 bases lay in between. The CDR3 is 13 residues long. CDR3 loop: CASSLGMPEKLFF. DNA for the CDR3: TGTGCCAGCAGTTTAGGGATGCCTGAAAAACTGTTTTTT.

This sequence joins TRBV5-4 and TRBJ1-3; possible D gene TRBD1, 5 bases. The CDR3 is made up of 15 amino acids. The germline gives CDR1 SGHNT, CDR2 YYREEE (reference sequence). Trimming cost V 6 bases and J 4 bases, with 17 bases left between them. CDR3 sequence reads: CASTAGGAAGNTIYF. CDR3 DNA: TGTGCCAGCACCGCAGGAGGGGCAGCGGGAAACACCATATATTTT.

This chain links TRBV12-3 or TRBV12-4 with TRBJ1-2; TRBD1 aligns across 9 bases. Germline trimming cut 5 bases from V and 8 bases from J; bases unmatched to any gene: 6. The CDR3 totals 13 residues. DNA of the CDR3: TGTGCCAGCAGTCCGAGACAGGGGGAAGGCTACACCTTC. It translates to CASSPRQGEGYTF.

V gene TRBV3-1 (or the pseudogene TRBV3-2) combines with J gene TRBJ2-7; 8 bases match TRBD2. Germline lookup yields CDR1 LGHDT and CDR2 YNNKEL (reference sequence). CDR3 length: 15 amino acids. The ends lost 6 bases at V and 0 bases at J; junction bases unmatched: 7. The CDR3 sequence is CASRPTSDYSYEQYF. The CDR3 nucleotides read TGTGCCAGCAGACCGACTAGCGATTACTCCTACGAGCAGTACTTC.

The chain has TRBV28 and TRBJ2-6; D is perhaps TRBD1 (5 bases). CDR1 and CDR2 (germline): MDHEN, SYDVKM. The CDR3 runs to 21 residues. V shed 3 bases and J shed 0 bases, with 24 bases lying between them. CDR3 DNA: TGTGCCAGCAGTTTTAGAACCCCAGGGCCATCATATTTCTCTGGGGCCAACGTCCTGACTTTC. Amino acids: CASSFRTPGPSYFSGANVLTF.